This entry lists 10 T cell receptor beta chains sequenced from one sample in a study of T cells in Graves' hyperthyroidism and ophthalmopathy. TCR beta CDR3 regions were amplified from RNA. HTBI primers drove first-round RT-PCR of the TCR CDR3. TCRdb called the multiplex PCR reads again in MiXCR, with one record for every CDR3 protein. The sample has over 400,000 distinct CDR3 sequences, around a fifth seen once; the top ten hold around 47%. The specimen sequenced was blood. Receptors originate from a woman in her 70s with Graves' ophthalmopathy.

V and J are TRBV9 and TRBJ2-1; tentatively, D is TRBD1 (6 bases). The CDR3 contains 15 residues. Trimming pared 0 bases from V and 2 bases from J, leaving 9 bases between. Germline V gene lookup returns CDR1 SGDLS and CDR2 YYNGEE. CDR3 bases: TGTGCCAGCAGCGTAGGGCAGGGGCCCTACAATGAGCAGTTCTTC. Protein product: CASSVGQGPYNEQFF. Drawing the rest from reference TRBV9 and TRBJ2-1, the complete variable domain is DSGVTQTPKHLITATGQRVTLRCSPRSGDLSVYWYQQSLDQGLQFLIQYYNGEERAKGNILERFSAQQFPDLHSELNLSSLELGDSALYFCASSVGQGPYNEQFFGPGTRLTVL.

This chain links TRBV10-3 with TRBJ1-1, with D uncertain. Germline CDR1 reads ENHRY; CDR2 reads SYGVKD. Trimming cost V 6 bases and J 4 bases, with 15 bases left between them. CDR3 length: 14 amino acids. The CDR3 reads CAISKDTAGTEAFF. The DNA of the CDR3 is TGTGCCATCAGCAAAGACACCGCGGGCACTGAAGCTTTCTTT.

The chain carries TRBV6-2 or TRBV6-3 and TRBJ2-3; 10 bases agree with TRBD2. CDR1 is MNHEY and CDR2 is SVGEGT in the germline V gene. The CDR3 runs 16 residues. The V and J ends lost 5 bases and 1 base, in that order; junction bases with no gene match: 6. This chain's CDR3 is CASSPLAGAGTDTQYF. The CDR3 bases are TGTGCCAGCAGTCCCCTAGCGGGAGCAGGCACAGATACGCAGTATTTT.

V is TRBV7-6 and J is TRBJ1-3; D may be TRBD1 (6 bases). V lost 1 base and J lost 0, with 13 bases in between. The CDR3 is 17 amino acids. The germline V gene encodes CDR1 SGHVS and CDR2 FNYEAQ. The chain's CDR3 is CASSLEAQGSSGNTIYF. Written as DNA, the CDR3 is TGTGCCAGCAGCTTAGAAGCACAGGGTAGCTCTGGAAACACCATATATTTT.

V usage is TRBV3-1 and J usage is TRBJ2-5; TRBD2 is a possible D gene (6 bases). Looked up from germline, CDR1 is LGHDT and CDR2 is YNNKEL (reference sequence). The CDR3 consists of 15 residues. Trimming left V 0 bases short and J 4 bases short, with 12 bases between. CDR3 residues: CASSQDFLARETQYF. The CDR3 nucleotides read TGTGCCAGCAGCCAAGATTTCCTAGCGAGAGAGACCCAGTACTTC.

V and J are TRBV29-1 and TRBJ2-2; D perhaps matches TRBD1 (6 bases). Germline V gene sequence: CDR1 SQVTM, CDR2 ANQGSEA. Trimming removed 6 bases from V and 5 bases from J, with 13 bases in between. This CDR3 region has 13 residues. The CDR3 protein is CSVSGHLTGELFF. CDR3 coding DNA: TGCAGCGTGTCGGGACACCTGACCGGGGAGCTGTTTTTT.

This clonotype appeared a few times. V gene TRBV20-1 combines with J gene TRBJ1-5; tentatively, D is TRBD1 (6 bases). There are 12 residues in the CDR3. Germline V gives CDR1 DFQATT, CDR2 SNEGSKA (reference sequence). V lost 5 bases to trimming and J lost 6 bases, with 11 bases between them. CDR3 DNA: TGCAGTGCTCTGACAGGCGGTCAGCCCCAGCATTTT. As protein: CSALTGGQPQHF.

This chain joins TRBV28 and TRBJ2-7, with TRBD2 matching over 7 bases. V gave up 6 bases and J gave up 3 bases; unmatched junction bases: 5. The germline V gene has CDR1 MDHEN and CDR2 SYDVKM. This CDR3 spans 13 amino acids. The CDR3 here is CASSRERGYEQYF. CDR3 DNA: TGTGCCAGCAGCCGCGAGCGGGGCTACGAGCAGTACTTC. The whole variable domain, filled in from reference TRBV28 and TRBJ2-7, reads DVKVTQSSRYLVKRTGEKVFLECVQDMDHENMFWYRQDPGLGLRLIYFSYDVKMKEKGDIPEGYSVSREKKERFSLILESASTNQTSMYLCASSRERGYEQYFGPGTRLTVT.

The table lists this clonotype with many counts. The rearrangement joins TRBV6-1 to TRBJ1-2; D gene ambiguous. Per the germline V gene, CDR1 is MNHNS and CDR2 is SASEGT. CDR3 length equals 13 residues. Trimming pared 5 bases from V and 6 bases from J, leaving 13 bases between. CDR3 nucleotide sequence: TGTGCCAGCAGTCAACATGTATTGGATGGCTACACCTTC. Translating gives CASSQHVLDGYTF.

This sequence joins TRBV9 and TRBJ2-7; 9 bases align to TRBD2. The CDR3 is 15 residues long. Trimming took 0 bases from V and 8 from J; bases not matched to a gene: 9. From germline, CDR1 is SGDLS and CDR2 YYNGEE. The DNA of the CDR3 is TGTGCCAGCAGCGTAGGTACTAGCGGGCGAGCACAGCAGTACTTC. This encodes CASSVGTSGRAQQYF.